Listed below are T cell receptor beta chains from one sample, sequenced in a study of T cell responses to AZD1222 COVID-19 vaccine. Libraries were prepared by immunoSEQ multiplex PCR; TCRdb keeps only in-frame clonotypes and omits some of them. The repertoire includes some 100,000 clones, over 80% of them detected once, and around 7% sits in the top ten. Here the sequenced sample was peripheral blood, taken on day 0 of AZD1222 vaccination. These receptors all come from an adult in good health. The CDR3 runs from the conserved cysteine through the conserved F or W. Each record gives: D gene, J gene, clone size, V gene, CDR3 protein, CDR3 DNA. The D gene is left open where the match is weak. Clone size is shown for a subset of rows, as once, few, many or a class of expanded clone.

>-|TRBJ1-4|-|TRBV6-5
CASSYSGEKLFF
TGTGCCAGCAGTTACTCGGGGGAAAAACTGTTTTTT
>TRBD1|TRBJ1-4|-|TRBV5-4
CASSSGQGATNEKLFF
TGTGCCAGCAGCTCGGGACAGGGAGCAACTAATGAAAAACTGTTTTTT
>TRBD2|TRBJ2-1|-|TRBV2
CASSDGRLAGVGEQFF
TGTGCCAGCAGTGACGGGCGGCTAGCGGGAGTAGGTGAGCAGTTCTTC
>TRBD1|TRBJ1-6|-|TRBV19
CASRWKRDRVDSPLHF
TGTGCCAGTAGGTGGAAAAGGGACAGGGTAGATTCACCCCTCCACTTT
>TRBD2|TRBJ2-5|-|TRBV14
CASSQELAGGPIGETQYF
TGTGCCAGCAGCCAAGAACTAGCGGGAGGGCCTATTGGCGAGACCCAGTACTTC
>-|TRBJ1-4|-|TRBV27
CASSLLGRQEKLFF
TGTGCCAGCAGTTTATTAGGGAGACAGGAAAAACTGTTTTTT
>-|TRBJ2-5|few|TRBV19
CASSIGGLGFQETQYF
TGTGCCAGTAGTATAGGAGGCCTGGGCTTTCAAGAGACCCAGTACTTC
>TRBD1|TRBJ2-1|-|TRBV18
CASSRDRGNYNEQFF
TGTGCCAGCTCGCGGGACAGGGGAAACTACAATGAGCAGTTCTTC
>TRBD1|TRBJ1-5|-|TRBV11-1
CASSGDRDQPQHF
TGTGCCAGCAGCGGAGACAGGGACCAGCCCCAGCATTTT
>TRBD1|TRBJ2-5|once|TRBV28
CASSLYPQGTGGETQYF
TGTGCCAGCAGTTTATATCCCCAAGGGACAGGTGGGGAGACCCAGTACTTC
>-|TRBJ1-5|-|TRBV29-1
CSAQSAGQPQHF
TGCAGCGCCCAGAGCGCTGGACAGCCCCAGCATTTT
>-|TRBJ2-1|-|TRBV6-6
CASSRRSGRQWEQFF
TGTGCCAGCAGCCGACGGTCCGGGCGACAATGGGAGCAGTTCTTC
>-|TRBJ1-2|once|TRBV6-5
CASRAQGQSYYGYTF
TGTGCCAGCAGAGCTCAGGGGCAATCCTACTATGGCTACACCTTC
>-|TRBJ1-1|-|TRBV14
CASSQELTVWMAFF
TGTGCCAGCAGCCAAGAGCTGACAGTGTGGATGGCTTTCTTT
>-|TRBJ2-1|-|TRBV4-2
CASSQDRDEQFF
TGTGCCAGCAGCCAAGACAGGGATGAGCAGTTCTTC
>-|TRBJ2-2|once|TRBV27
CASSFLGNTGELFF
TGTGCCAGCAGTTTTCTAGGGAACACCGGGGAGCTGTTTTTT
>-|TRBJ1-4|-|TRBV6-1
CASSEEPPVLNEKLFF
TGTGCCAGCAGTGAAGAGCCCCCCGTCCTTAATGAAAAACTGTTTTTT
>-|TRBJ2-7|-|TRBV6-5
CASRLLTGGEQYF
TGTGCCAGCAGGTTACTAACAGGCGGCGAGCAGTACTTC
>TRBD1|TRBJ2-7|-|TRBV10-3
CAISDGTGSYEQYF
TGTGCCATCAGTGATGGGACAGGTTCCTACGAGCAGTACTTC
>-|TRBJ1-2|-|TRBV19
CASRYHNEANYGYTF
TGTGCCAGTCGCTACCATAATGAGGCGAACTATGGCTACACCTTC
>TRBD2|TRBJ2-5|once|TRBV5-6
CASSLGTSIETQYF
TGTGCCAGCAGCTTGGGGACTAGTATAGAGACCCAGTACTTC
>-|TRBJ2-7|-|TRBV30
CAWGTSYEQYF
TGTGCCTGGGGAACATCCTACGAGCAGTACTTC
>TRBD1|TRBJ1-3|-|TRBV2
CASSRDSSGNTIYF
TGTGCCAGCAGTAGGGACAGCTCTGGAAACACCATATATTTT
>TRBD1|TRBJ2-7|-|TRBV7-8
CASSPGQGGYEQYF
TGTGCCAGCAGCCCTGGACAGGGAGGCTACGAGCAGTACTTC
>TRBD2|TRBJ2-3|-|TRBV11-3
CASSSGTTSTDTQYF
TGTGCCAGCAGCTCCGGGACTACTAGCACAGATACGCAGTATTTT
>-|TRBJ2-1|-|TRBV6-5
CASSARGYNEQFF
TGTGCCAGCAGCGCTCGGGGGTACAATGAGCAGTTCTTC